The rows below give T cell receptor beta chains drawn from one sample of a study of T cell changes during pregnancy in multiple sclerosis. The assay was immunoSEQ multiplex PCR, and TCRdb's table has in-frame clones only and misses some. Altogether just under 65,000 clones are present, about 90% being singletons, with the ten largest covering about 2%. The material sequenced was peripheral blood, taken in the second trimester of pregnancy. The receptors originated from a female donor in good health, enrolled as a control in a pregnancy study. The CDR3 runs from the conserved cysteine through the conserved F or W. D genes are given only for firm matches. Expanded clones get a size class; other rows say once, few or many, or leave the size out.

V: TRBV5-1
J: TRBJ2-2
D: TRBD2
size: -
DNA: TGCGCCAGCAGCTCCAGCGGGAGGGCCCTGAACACCGGGGAGCTGTTTTTT
CDR3: CASSSSGRALNTGELFF

V: TRBV19
J: TRBJ1-2
D: TRBD1
size: -
DNA: TGTGCCAGTAGTCTCCGGACAGGGAAGATGGGGGGCTACACCTTC
CDR3: CASSLRTGKMGGYTF

V: TRBV19
J: TRBJ1-1
D: -
size: -
DNA: TGTGCCAGTAGTTGGCAGGAGAACACTGAAGCTTTCTTT
CDR3: CASSWQENTEAFF

V: TRBV29-1
J: TRBJ2-5
D: TRBD1
size: -
DNA: TGCAGCGCGACCAACCCCGGGACAGGGGAAGAGACCCAGTACTTC
CDR3: CSATNPGTGEETQYF

V: TRBV6-1
J: TRBJ1-2
D: -
size: -
DNA: TGTGCCAGCAGGCCCGACAGTTATGGCTACACCTTC
CDR3: CASRPDSYGYTF

V: TRBV19
J: TRBJ2-5
D: TRBD1
size: -
DNA: TGTGCCAGTTCGGACAGGGGCACCCAAGAGACCCAGTACTTC
CDR3: CASSDRGTQETQYF

V: TRBV27
J: TRBJ2-7
D: TRBD1
size: -
DNA: TGTGCCAGCCGCTACAGGGGTGGGTCCTACGAGCAGTACTTC
CDR3: CASRYRGGSYEQYF

V: TRBV6-1
J: TRBJ2-7
D: -
size: -
DNA: TGTGCCAGCAGAGAACGCTCCTACGAGCAGTACTTC
CDR3: CASRERSYEQYF

V: TRBV5-1
J: TRBJ1-2
D: TRBD1
size: -
DNA: TGCGCCAGCAGCTTGACAGGGGACAGCAACTATGGCTACACCTTC
CDR3: CASSLTGDSNYGYTF

V: TRBV11-3
J: TRBJ2-7
D: TRBD1
size: -
DNA: TGTGCCAGCAGCCCGGGGACAGGGGACGAGCAGTACTTC
CDR3: CASSPGTGDEQYF

V: TRBV11-1
J: TRBJ2-5
D: TRBD2
size: -
DNA: TGTGCCAGCAGCCCCGGGACTAGCGGGAGAGAGACCCAGTACTTC
CDR3: CASSPGTSGRETQYF

V: TRBV11-2
J: TRBJ2-7
D: -
size: once
DNA: TGTGCCAGCAGCTCTTATCATCAGGGGTCCTACGAGCAGTACTTC
CDR3: CASSSYHQGSYEQYF

V: TRBV11-2
J: TRBJ2-3
D: -
size: -
DNA: TGTGCCAGCAGCTTCCCTCTGCACCCCGGTCCGGCAGATACGCAGTATTTT
CDR3: CASSFPLHPGPADTQYF